This record covers a single T cell receptor beta chain. The sample is drawn from a study of T cell responses to AZD1222 COVID-19 vaccine. In germline, CDR1 is GTSNPN, CDR2 SVGIG (reference sequence). This CDR3 has 12 residues. After removal of 5 bases from V and 4 bases from J, the junction contained 3 bases not matched to a gene. Only in-frame clones appear in the TCRdb table, and some are missing; sequencing was by immunoSEQ multiplex PCR. The sample shows 100,000 to 150,000 clones, 91% of them seen only once. The material sequenced was peripheral blood, taken on day 0 of AZD1222 vaccination. The clonotype originates from an adult in good health. The gene calls are TRBV30 and TRBJ1-1; 8 bases are shared with TRBD1. The CDR3 loop reads CAWGTGGTEAFF. DNA for the CDR3: TGTGCCTGGGGAACAGGGGGCACTGAAGCTTTCTTT.